The 28 T cell receptor beta chains below all came from one sample that was sequenced in a study of blood T cells in healthy people across ages. Primed by a sample-barcoded 5' primer and a J-beta primer mix, a second PCR proceeded for about 7 to 11 cycles. From the 5' RACE reads, TCRdb called clonotypes with MiXCR, one entry per CDR3 protein. The sample has 650,000 to 950,000 distinct CDR3 sequences, under 45% seen once. The sequenced sample was blood. The receptors stem from a man aged 55-75 years in good health.

The chain couples TRBV20-1 to TRBJ2-1; 8 bases fit TRBD2. The CDR3 is made up of 15 amino acids. Unmatched junction bases numbered 5, after V lost 4 bases and J lost 0 bases. The germline CDR1 and CDR2 sequences are DFQATT and SNEGSKA (reference sequence). The CDR3 here is CSANSGTSSYNEQFF. In DNA form, the CDR3 reads TGCAGTGCTAATAGCGGGACCAGCTCCTACAATGAGCAGTTCTTC.

In its sample, this clonotype was seen many times. The V call is TRBV6-1, the J call TRBJ2-1, with D possibly matching TRBD1 (5 bases). CDR1 and CDR2 (germline): MNHNS, SASEGT. The V end lost 3 bases, the J end lost 2 bases, and 8 bases lay between the germline ends. CDR3 length equals 14 residues. The CDR3 region is CASSDQGPYNEQFF. For the CDR3, the DNA is TGTGCCAGCAGTGATCAGGGTCCCTACAATGAGCAGTTCTTC.

V usage is TRBV4-3 and J usage is TRBJ2-2; 8 nucleotides align to TRBD1. CDR3 length: 16 residues. The germline V gene encodes CDR1 LGHNA and CDR2 YSLEER. Trimming at V came to 2 bases and at J to 1 base, leaving 3 bases not matched to a gene. CDR3 nucleotide sequence: TGCGCCAGCAGCCAATACAGGGGGGTGAACACCGGGGAGCTGTTTTTT. Protein: CASSQYRGVNTGELFF.

This clonotype was seen a handful of times. The rearrangement joins TRBV9 to TRBJ2-1; maybe TRBD2 (6 bases). The CDR3 is 16 amino acids. Trimming took off 0 bases at V and 5 bases at J, with 15 bases between the two ends. Germline-derived CDR1 and CDR2 are SGDLS and YYNGEE. As DNA, the CDR3 is TGTGCCAGCAGCGTAGAGGGACTCACTCCAAACAATGAGCAGTTCTTC. This translates into CASSVEGLTPNNEQFF.

The chain carries TRBV11-1 and TRBJ1-6; D not certain. Deletions cut 6 bases from V and 4 bases from J, with 10 bases between. This CDR3 region has 14 residues. The germline CDR1 and CDR2 sequences are SGHAT and FQDESV (reference sequence). CDR3 nucleotide sequence: TGTGCCAGCAGTAACCGGGAATATAATTCACCCCTCCACTTT. This codes for CASSNREYNSPLHF.

Many counts were recorded for this clonotype. The rearrangement uses TRBV27 and TRBJ2-7; D remains ambiguous. In germline, CDR1 is MNHEY, CDR2 SMNVEV (reference sequence). V gave up 2 bases and J gave up 2 bases, with 7 bases separating them. The CDR3 totals 13 residues. The CDR3 protein is CASSLAAAYEQYF. The DNA of the CDR3 is TGTGCCAGCAGTTTAGCGGCAGCCTACGAGCAGTACTTC.

This clonotype was picked up many times. The chain has TRBV7-9 and TRBJ2-3; D unresolved. This CDR3 is 12 amino acids long. V was pared by 2 bases and J by 4 bases, with 4 bases between. Looked up from germline, CDR1 is SEHNR and CDR2 is FQNEAQ (reference sequence). CDR3 residues: CASSLKSDTQYF. The DNA for the CDR3 is TGTGCCAGCAGCTTAAAGTCAGATACGCAGTATTTT.

This clonotype showed up many times. The rearrangement uses TRBV10-3 and TRBJ2-7, with TRBD1 matching 9 bases. Losses at the gene ends were 3 bases for V and 5 bases for J; bases not matched to a gene: 11. The length of the CDR3 is 16 residues. Germline V lookup: CDR1 ENHRY, CDR2 SYGVKD. The CDR3 DNA follows: TGTGCCATCAGTGACCTCCCGGGACAGGGATTCGACGAGCAGTACTTC. Protein sequence: CAISDLPGQGFDEQYF.

This rearrangement joins TRBV20-1 to TRBJ2-5, with 8 bases identical to TRBD1. This CDR3 is built from 14 residues. The germline CDR1 and CDR2 sequences are DFQATT and SNEGSKA (reference sequence). V lost 5 bases and J lost 11; bases outside the gene matches: 16. For the CDR3, the DNA is TGCAGTGCTGCTCGACAGGGGATCAGGGATGAGCAGTACTTC. This codes for CSAARQGIRDEQYF.

This clonotype was found a few times. CDR3 amino acids: CASSPQGGSYNEQFF. CDR3 DNA sequence: TGTGCCAGCAGCCCGCAGGGGGGGTCTTACAATGAGCAGTTCTTC. This chain connects TRBV6-5 to TRBJ2-1; D possibly matches TRBD1 or TRBD2 (7 bases each). The CDR3 is made up of 15 amino acids. CDR1 MNHEY and CDR2 SVGAGI come from the germline V gene. V dropped 6 bases and J dropped 4 bases, with 16 bases sitting between them.

In its sample, this clonotype was seen a few times. The genes are TRBV9 and TRBJ2-5; 14 positions agree with TRBD2. V lost 0 bases, J lost 5 bases, and 3 bases stayed unmatched. The CDR3 loop spans 16 amino acids. Germline CDR1 SGDLS, CDR2 YYNGEE. CDR3 protein: CASSVGTSGGLETQYF. CDR3 bases: TGTGCCAGCAGCGTAGGGACTAGCGGGGGGCTGGAGACCCAGTACTTC.

The gene calls are TRBV24-1 and TRBJ2-1, with TRBD2 as a possible D gene (6 bases). The V gene's germline CDR1 is KGHDR and CDR2 SFDVKD. Trimming pared 0 bases from V and 15 bases from J, leaving 11 bases between. The CDR3 length is 12 residues. The CDR3 loop is CATSDLGGFLFF. CDR3 DNA sequence: TGTGCCACCAGTGATTTGGGAGGGTTCCTGTTCTTC.

The chain has TRBV20-1 and TRBJ2-3, with 9 bases identical to TRBD2. V shed 5 bases, J shed 2 bases, and the junction held 5 bases outside the gene matches. The CDR3 has 14 amino acids. The germline V gene has CDR1 DFQATT and CDR2 SNEGSKA (reference sequence). Here the CDR3 DNA reads TGCAGTGCTCGAGGGACTAGCTCCACAGATACGCAGTATTTT. This sequence encodes CSARGTSSTDTQYF.

This clonotype was seen a few times. This chain joins TRBV2 and TRBJ2-4; 7 nucleotides agree with TRBD1. The length of the CDR3 is 18 residues. Germline CDR1 and CDR2: SNHLY and FYNNEI. The V and J ends lost 7 bases and 13 bases, in that order; junction bases with no gene match: 28. The CDR3 coding sequence is TGTGCCAGCACCCAACACCTAACAGGGGCTTTTAGATCTTCGTTCCAGTACTTC. Translation gives CASTQHLTGAFRSSFQYF. Full variable domain (outside the CDR3, taken from reference TRBV2 and TRBJ2-4): EPEVTQTPSHQVTQMGQEVILRCVPISNHLYFYWYRQILGQKVEFLVSFYNNEISEKSEIFDDQFSVERPDGSNFTLKIRSTKLEDSAMYFCASTQHLTGAFRSSFQYFGAGTRLSVL.

This clonotype was seen a few times. The chain couples TRBV6-2 or TRBV6-3 to TRBJ2-3; TRBD1 aligns across 9 bases. Germline trimming cut 6 bases from V and 0 bases from J; bases unmatched to any gene: 13. Germline V gene lookup returns CDR1 MNHEY and CDR2 SVGEGT. The CDR3 has 18 residues. This chain's CDR3 is CASSQIWTGAKSTDTQYF. CDR3 in DNA: TGTGCCAGCAGCCAAATTTGGACAGGGGCAAAGAGCACAGATACGCAGTATTTT.

The chain joins TRBV5-1 to TRBJ2-3; 7 bases line up with TRBD2. V was clipped by 2 bases and J by 3 bases; unmatched bases: 15. Germline CDR1 reads SGHRS; CDR2 reads YFSETQ. The CDR3 extends over 18 amino acids. DNA for the CDR3: TGCGCCAGCAGCTTTGCCGATGGACTAGACCCCGCAACAGATACGCAGTATTTT. This gives the protein CASSFADGLDPATDTQYF.

J is TRBJ1-2 and V is TRBV5-5, with a weak D call TRBD1 (5 bases). V dropped 0 bases and J dropped 3 bases, with 21 bases sitting between them. This CDR3 has 18 residues. Germline CDR1 is SGHKS and CDR2 is YYEKEE (reference sequence). In DNA form, the CDR3 reads TGTGCCAGCAGCTTGGCCGGGACGGGGAGAGGTGACGACTATGGCTACACCTTC. Translated: CASSLAGTGRGDDYGYTF.

Concerning this clonotype itself: At one end the junction does not follow the germline gene, possibly because of a read error. The chain carries TRBV28 and TRBJ2-5; no firm D call. CDR1 and CDR2 from the germline V gene are MDHEN and SYDVKM. The length of the CDR3 is 14 residues. The CDR3 coding sequence is TGTGCCAGCAGTCCACCACAGCTCCAAGAGGCCCAGTACTTC. Its protein product is CASSPPQLQEAQYF. The full variable domain, its missing parts supplied by reference TRBV28 and TRBJ2-5, is DVKVTQSSRYLVKRTGEKVFLECVQDMDHENMFWYRQDPGLGLRLIYFSYDVKMKEKGDIPEGYSVSREKKERFSLILESASTNQTSMYLCASSPPQLQEAQYFGPGTRLLVL.

For this clonotype: At one end the junction does not follow the germline gene, possibly because of a read error. The chain uses TRBV20-1 and TRBJ2-3, with D possibly TRBD2 on 7 matching bases. There are 16 residues in the CDR3. The germline V gene encodes CDR1 DFQATT and CDR2 SNEGSKA (reference sequence). The CDR3 DNA follows: TGCAGTGCTAGAAGTTTCTCTAGGGGGAGGGTAGATGCGCAGTATTTT. Translated: CSARSFSRGRVDAQYF.

This clonotype is a singleton in its sample. A read error may explain this, as a much larger clone is one base away. The chain joins TRBV29-1 to TRBJ2-5, with TRBD2 matching over 7 bases. This CDR3 spans 12 amino acids. Germline V CDR1 and CDR2: SQVTM, ANQGSEA. The CDR3 region has the DNA TGCAGCTCACCGGGGGGAGGGGAGACCCGGTACTTC. This codes for CSSPGGGETRYF.

This clonotype was detected only a few times. The CDR3 DNA reads TGCAGTGCTAGCGCCTCGGAGCGGGGGGGCCGAGATACGCAGTATTTT. Its translation is CSASASERGGRDTQYF. This rearrangement joins TRBV20-1 to TRBJ2-3, with 10 bases fitting TRBD2. J gave up 5 bases and V 3 bases, and 11 bases lay outside the gene matches. This CDR3 has 16 residues. Germline CDR1 reads DFQATT; CDR2 reads SNEGSKA (reference sequence).

CDR3 in DNA: TGTGCCAGCACCAAGGGTGTACAACCTGACGGGGTGTTTTTT. This codes for CASTKGVQPDGVFF. The genes are TRBV6-1 and TRBJ1-4, with unresolved D. The CDR3 runs to 14 residues. Germline V gives CDR1 MNHNS, CDR2 SASEGT. V lost 7 bases and J lost 15, with 24 bases in between.

The CDR3 nucleotides read TGTGCCAGCAGCTTTATTTACAATGAGCAGTACTTC. Its translation: CASSFIYNEQYF. V and J are TRBV11-2 and TRBJ2-1; D not certain. The J call is uncertain, as TRBJ2-7 better fits the DNA end. The CDR3 contains 12 residues. From germline, CDR1 is SGHAT and CDR2 FQNNGV.

CDR3 region: CASSHEWGRALSVSYTF. The CDR3 bases are TGCGCCAGCAGCCATGAATGGGGGCGCGCTCTCTCGGTTAGCTACACCTTC. This chain links TRBV4-1 with TRBJ1-2; D is possibly TRBD1 (6 bases). The germline gives CDR1 MGHRA, CDR2 YSYEKL. CDR3 length equals 17 residues. V shed 3 bases and J shed 9 bases, with 26 bases lying between them.

On this clonotype: A much larger clonotype is one base distant, so this may be a read error. The chain is built from TRBV9 and TRBJ2-1, with D perhaps TRBD2 (5 bases). CDR1 is SGDLS, CDR2 YYNGEE, per germline. The CDR3 runs 14 residues. The chain's CDR3 is CASSAGSSHNEQFF. The CDR3 bases are TGTGCCAGCAGCGCGGGGAGCTCCCACAATGAGCAGTTCTTC.

This clonotype is a singleton in its sample. The gene calls are TRBV6-5 and TRBJ2-5; 9 nucleotides match TRBD1. This CDR3 contains 14 residues. V shed 7 bases and J 11 bases; nucleotides not matched to a gene: 14. Germline CDR1 reads MNHEY; CDR2 reads SVGAGI. CDR3 region: CASTHGQGTNEQYF. The CDR3 DNA sequence: TGTGCCAGCACCCACGGACAGGGGACTAATGAGCAGTACTTC.

The gene calls are TRBV29-1 and TRBJ2-7; 7 bases align to TRBD1. Germline V gives CDR1 SQVTM, CDR2 ANQGSEA. Trimming removed 0 bases from V and 3 bases from J; junction bases left unmatched: 8. The CDR3 runs to 15 residues. As DNA, the CDR3 is TGCAGCGTTGAAGAATACGGACAGGAGAGCTACGAGCAGTACTTC. Amino acids: CSVEEYGQESYEQYF.

Remarks on this clonotype: One junction end does not reproduce the germline sequence, and a read error may be involved. V usage is TRBV4-1 and J usage is TRBJ1-1; D is undetermined. Germline CDR1 is MGHRA and CDR2 is YSYEKL. CDR3 length equals 15 residues. The CDR3 nucleotides read TGCGCCAGCAGCCAAGCAGCTGAAGTCAACACTGAACCTTTCTTT. Encoded protein: CASSQAAEVNTEPFF.